This T cell receptor beta chain stems from a study of shared T cell receptors in the human thymus. Repertoires were generated with immunoSEQ multiplex PCR, while TCRdb's copy carries only in-frame clones and drops some. The table includes about 540,000 clones, about 80% detected once. The germline CDR1 and CDR2 sequences are SEHNR and FQNEAQ (reference sequence). The CDR3 is 13 residues long. V shed 5 bases and J 4 bases; nucleotides not matched to a gene: 2. The sample was also reused in another study, on human thymus T cells. From that study: Congenital heart defects were the reason for the corrective surgery that the donors, healthy Finnish infants, were having. Thymic tissue was derived from resections collected during corrective heart surgery.

V is TRBV7-9 and J is TRBJ1-2, with 9 nucleotides matching TRBD1. The source of this sequence is a boy under three years old with a congenital heart defect. The sequencing sample was made of thymocytes. The CDR3 sequence is CASSGTGIYGYTF. CDR3 coding DNA: TGTGCCAGCAGCGGGACAGGGATCTATGGCTACACCTTC.